This T cell receptor beta chain appears in the sequencing data of a study of blood T cells in healthy people across ages. General study findings and limits: Fewer expanded clones and more diversity marked long-lived versus aged donors.

The authors ran a second PCR of roughly 7 to 11 cycles using a sample-barcoded 5' primer and a J-beta primer mix. TCRdb fed the 5' RACE reads into MiXCR, producing one record per CDR3 protein. The profile shows 700,000 to 1,000,000 distinct CDR3 sequences, 40% to 50% of them singletons. Each individual donor underwent a draw of approximately 10 milliliters of peripheral blood. This clonotype was picked up one time. Its antigen is as yet unknown. V lost 3 bases and J lost 0, with 9 bases in between. Germline CDR1 reads SGHNT; CDR2 reads YENEEA. The CDR3 totals 16 residues. The sample consisted of blood. The gene calls are TRBV11-3 and TRBJ2-6, with D uncertain. The sequence derives from a man aged 60 to 75 in good health. The CDR3 loop reads CASSFFSSSGANVLTF. The CDR3 coding sequence is TGTGCCAGCAGCTTCTTTTCGAGCTCTGGGGCCAACGTCCTGACTTTC.